Listed below are T cell receptor beta chains from one sample, sequenced in a study of metastatic and nonmetastatic thyroid tumors. TCRdb re-called clones via MiXCR from the PCR reads. This table holds roughly 4,700 clones, 30% to 40% found once. Sequenced material: adjacent normal tissue. These receptors all stem from a male donor with papillary thyroid cancer or a benign thyroid nodule (not recorded which). Some clones in this sample may be carry-over from other donors' samples. CDR3s include the opening cysteine and the closing phenylalanine or tryptophan. The order of the fields is D gene, V gene, J gene, clone size, CDR3 protein, CDR3 DNA. The D gene is left open where the match is weak. Some rows have no size entry. The others give once, few or many, or a class for an expanded clone.

D: -
V: TRBV12-3/TRBV12-4
J: TRBJ1-4
size: -
CDR3: CASSLRETNEKLFF
DNA: TGTGCCAGCAGCCTCAGGGAGACTAATGAAAAACTGTTTTTT

D: -
V: TRBV30
J: TRBJ1-4
size: -
CDR3: CAWSVLREKLFF
DNA: TGTGCCTGGAGTGTACTAAGGGAAAAACTGTTTTTT

D: -
V: TRBV7-7
J: TRBJ2-7
size: -
CDR3: CASSPGQGGSYEQYF
DNA: TGTGCCAGCAGCCCCGGGCAGGGGGGATCCTACGAGCAGTACTTC

D: -
V: TRBV27
J: TRBJ2-1
size: -
CDR3: CASSSGAIGSYNEQFF
DNA: TGTGCCAGCAGTTCAGGGGCAATTGGGTCGTACAATGAGCAGTTCTTC

D: -
V: TRBV19
J: TRBJ1-2
size: few
CDR3: CASFSLEKGPYGYTF
DNA: TGTGCCAGCTTTAGTCTGGAGAAAGGGCCCTATGGCTACACCTTC

D: -
V: TRBV20-1
J: TRBJ2-1
size: -
CDR3: CSASEGGEGNEQFF
DNA: TGCAGTGCTAGTGAGGGGGGCGAGGGTAATGAGCAGTTCTTC

D: -
V: TRBV12-3/TRBV12-4
J: TRBJ1-4
size: -
CDR3: CASSLVRGLDEKLFF
DNA: TGTGCCAGCAGTTTAGTGAGAGGTCTAGATGAAAAACTGTTTTTT

D: -
V: TRBV7-8
J: TRBJ2-7
size: medium-sized
CDR3: CASSLGFSGGRNEQYF
DNA: TGTGCCAGCAGCTTAGGATTCTCCGGGGGCCGGAACGAGCAGTACTTC

D: -
V: TRBV19
J: TRBJ2-5
size: -
CDR3: CESSTGTSGTRYF
DNA: TGTGAAAGTAGTACCGGGACTTCGGGGACCCGGTACTTC

D: TRBD1
V: TRBV27
J: TRBJ1-2
size: few
CDR3: CASSLSQTGGAGFYGYTF
DNA: TGTGCCAGCAGTTTATCCCAGACAGGGGGCGCTGGATTCTATGGCTACACCTTC